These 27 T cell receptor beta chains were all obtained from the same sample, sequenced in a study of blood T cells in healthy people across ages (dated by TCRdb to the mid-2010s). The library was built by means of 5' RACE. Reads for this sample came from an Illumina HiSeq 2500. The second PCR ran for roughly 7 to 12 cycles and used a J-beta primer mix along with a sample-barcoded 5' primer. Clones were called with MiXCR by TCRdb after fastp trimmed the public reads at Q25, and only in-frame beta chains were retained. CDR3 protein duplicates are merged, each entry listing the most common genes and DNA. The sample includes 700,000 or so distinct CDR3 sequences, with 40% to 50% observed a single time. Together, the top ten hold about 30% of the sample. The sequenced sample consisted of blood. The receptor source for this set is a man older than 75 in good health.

CDR3 coding DNA: TGTGCCAGCAGCGCGGGGGGGGAGGTCTTCGAGCAGTACTTC. Translation: CASSAGGEVFEQYF. The chain uses TRBV28 and TRBJ2-7, with 9 bases that match TRBD2. The V gene's germline CDR1 is MDHEN and CDR2 SYDVKM. The CDR3 runs to 14 residues. V was pared by 6 bases and J by 6 bases, with 9 bases of the junction left unmatched.

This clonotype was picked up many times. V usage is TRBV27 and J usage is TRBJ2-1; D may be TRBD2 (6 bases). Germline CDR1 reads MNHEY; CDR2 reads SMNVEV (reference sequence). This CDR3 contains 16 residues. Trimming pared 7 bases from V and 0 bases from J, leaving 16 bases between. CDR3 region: CASIPTGGSSYNEQFF. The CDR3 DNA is TGTGCCAGCATTCCCACCGGGGGAAGCTCCTACAATGAGCAGTTCTTC.

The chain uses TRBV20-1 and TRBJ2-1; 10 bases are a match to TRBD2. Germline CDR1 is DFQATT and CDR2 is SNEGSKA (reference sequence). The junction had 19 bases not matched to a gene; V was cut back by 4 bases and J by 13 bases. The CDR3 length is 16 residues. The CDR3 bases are TGCAGTGCTATAAGTCCCGGGGGGGGACTAGCGAGGGAACAGTTCTTC. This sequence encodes CSAISPGGGLAREQFF.

The CDR3 coding sequence is TGCGCCAGCAGCCAAGCCCGGACAGGGGGATCCTACGAGCAGTACTTC. Translating gives CASSQARTGGSYEQYF. V usage is TRBV4-3 and J usage is TRBJ2-7, with 10 bases that match TRBD1. This CDR3 has 16 amino acids. From germline, CDR1 is LGHNA and CDR2 YSLEER. Unmatched junction bases numbered 4, after V lost 1 base and J lost 1 base.

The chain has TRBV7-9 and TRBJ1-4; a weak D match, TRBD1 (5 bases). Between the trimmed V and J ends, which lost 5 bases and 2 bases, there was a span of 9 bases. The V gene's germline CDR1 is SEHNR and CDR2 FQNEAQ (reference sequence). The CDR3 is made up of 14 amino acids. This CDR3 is CASSAAGTNEKLFF. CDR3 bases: TGTGCCAGCAGCGCGGCAGGGACTAATGAAAAACTGTTTTTT.

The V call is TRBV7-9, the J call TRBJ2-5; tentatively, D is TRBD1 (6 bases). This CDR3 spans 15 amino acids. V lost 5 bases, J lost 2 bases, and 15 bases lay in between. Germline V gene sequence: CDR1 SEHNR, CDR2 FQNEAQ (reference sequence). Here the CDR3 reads CASSPRQVTQETQYF. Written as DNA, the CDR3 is TGTGCCAGCAGCCCCCGACAGGTGACACAAGAGACCCAGTACTTC.

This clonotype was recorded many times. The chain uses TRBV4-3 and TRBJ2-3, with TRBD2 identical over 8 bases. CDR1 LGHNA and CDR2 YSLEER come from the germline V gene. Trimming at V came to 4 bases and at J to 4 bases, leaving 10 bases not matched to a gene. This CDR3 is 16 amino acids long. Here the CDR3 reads CASSPYLAGESDTQYF. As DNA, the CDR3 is TGCGCCAGCAGCCCGTACCTAGCGGGTGAGTCAGATACGCAGTATTTT.

CDR3 sequence reads: CATDPGLQTYEQYF. In DNA, the CDR3 is TGTGCCACCGACCCGGGGCTCCAAACCTACGAGCAGTACTTC. The chain links TRBV10-3 to TRBJ2-7; D assignment may be TRBD1 or TRBD2 (5 bases each). The V end was cut by 10 bases, the J end by 2 bases, with 18 bases between. The CDR3 is 14 amino acids. Germline V gene sequence: CDR1 ENHRY, CDR2 SYGVKD.

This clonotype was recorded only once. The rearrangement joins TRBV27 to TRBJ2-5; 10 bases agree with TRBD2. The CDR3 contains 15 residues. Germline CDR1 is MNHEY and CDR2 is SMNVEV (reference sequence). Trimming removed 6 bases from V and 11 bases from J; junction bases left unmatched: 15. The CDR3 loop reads CASSRIAGGINEQYF. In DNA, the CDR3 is TGTGCCAGCAGCCGTATAGCGGGGGGAATCAATGAGCAGTACTTC.

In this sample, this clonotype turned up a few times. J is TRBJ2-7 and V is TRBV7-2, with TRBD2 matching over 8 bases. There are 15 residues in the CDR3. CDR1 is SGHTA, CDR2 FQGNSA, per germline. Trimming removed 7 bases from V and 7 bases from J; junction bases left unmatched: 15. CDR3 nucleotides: TGTGCCAGCATCGGGGGGGGGTTATACCGAGGGGAGCAGTACTTC. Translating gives CASIGGGLYRGEQYF.

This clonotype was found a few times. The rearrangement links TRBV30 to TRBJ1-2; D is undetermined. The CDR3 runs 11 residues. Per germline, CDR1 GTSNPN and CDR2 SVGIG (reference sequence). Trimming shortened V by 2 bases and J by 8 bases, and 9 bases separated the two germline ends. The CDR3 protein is CAWSLGRGYTF. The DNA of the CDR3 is TGTGCCTGGAGTTTAGGGCGGGGCTACACCTTC.

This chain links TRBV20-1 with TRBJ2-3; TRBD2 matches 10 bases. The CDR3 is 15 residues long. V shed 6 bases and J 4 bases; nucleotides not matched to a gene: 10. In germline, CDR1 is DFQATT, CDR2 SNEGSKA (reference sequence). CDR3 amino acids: CSAPILAGVADTQYF. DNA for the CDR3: TGCAGTGCCCCGATCCTAGCGGGAGTGGCAGATACGCAGTATTTT.

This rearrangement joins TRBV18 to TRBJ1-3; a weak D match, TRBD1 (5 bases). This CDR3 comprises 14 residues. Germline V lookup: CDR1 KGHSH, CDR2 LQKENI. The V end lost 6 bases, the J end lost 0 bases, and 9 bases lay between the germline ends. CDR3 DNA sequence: TGTGCCAGCTCTGAGGGGAGCTCTGGAAACACCATATATTTT. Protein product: CASSEGSSGNTIYF.

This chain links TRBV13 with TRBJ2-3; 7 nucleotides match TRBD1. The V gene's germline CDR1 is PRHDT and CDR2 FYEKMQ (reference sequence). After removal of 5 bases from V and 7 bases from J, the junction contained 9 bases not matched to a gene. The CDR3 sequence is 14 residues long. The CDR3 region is CASSIPAGGNTQYF. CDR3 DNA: TGTGCCAGCAGCATCCCCGCAGGGGGAAATACGCAGTATTTT.

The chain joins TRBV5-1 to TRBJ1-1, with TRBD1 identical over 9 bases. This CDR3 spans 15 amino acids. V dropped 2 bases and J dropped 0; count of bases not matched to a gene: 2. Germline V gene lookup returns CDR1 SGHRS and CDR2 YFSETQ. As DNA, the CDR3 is TGCGCCAGCAGCTTACAGGGGGCGGTGAACACTGAAGCTTTCTTT. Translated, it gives CASSLQGAVNTEAFF.

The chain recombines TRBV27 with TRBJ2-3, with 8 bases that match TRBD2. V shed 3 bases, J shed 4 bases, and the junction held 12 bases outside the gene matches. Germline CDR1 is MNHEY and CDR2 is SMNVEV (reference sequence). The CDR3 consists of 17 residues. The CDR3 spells CASSFGWAGGRADTQYF. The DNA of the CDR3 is TGTGCCAGCAGTTTCGGGTGGGCGGGGGGCCGAGCAGATACGCAGTATTTT.

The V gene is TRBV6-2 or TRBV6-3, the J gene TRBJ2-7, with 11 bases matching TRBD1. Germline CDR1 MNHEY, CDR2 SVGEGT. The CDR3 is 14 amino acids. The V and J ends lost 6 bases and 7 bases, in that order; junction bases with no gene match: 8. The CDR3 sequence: CASRSTGTGGEQYF. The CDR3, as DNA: TGTGCCAGCAGATCCACCGGGACAGGGGGTGAGCAGTACTTC.

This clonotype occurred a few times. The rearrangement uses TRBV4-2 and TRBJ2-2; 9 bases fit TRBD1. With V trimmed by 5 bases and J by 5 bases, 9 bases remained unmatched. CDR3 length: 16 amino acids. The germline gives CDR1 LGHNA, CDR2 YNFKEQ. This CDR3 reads CASSTRGQGRTGELFF. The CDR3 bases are TGTGCCAGCAGCACACGCGGACAGGGGAGGACCGGGGAGCTGTTTTTT.

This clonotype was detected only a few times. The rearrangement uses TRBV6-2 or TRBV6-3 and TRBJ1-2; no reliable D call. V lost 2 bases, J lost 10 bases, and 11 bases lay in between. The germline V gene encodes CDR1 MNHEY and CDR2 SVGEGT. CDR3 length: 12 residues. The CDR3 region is CASSYPEDDYTF. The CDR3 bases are TGTGCCAGCAGTTACCCAGAAGATGACTACACCTTC.

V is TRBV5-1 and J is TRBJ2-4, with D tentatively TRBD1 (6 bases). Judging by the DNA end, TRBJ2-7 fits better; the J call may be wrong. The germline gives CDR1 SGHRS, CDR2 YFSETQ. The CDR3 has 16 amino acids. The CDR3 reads CASSLIGRGKANEQYF. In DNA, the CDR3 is TGCGCCAGCAGCCTTATAGGCAGGGGAAAAGCCAACGAGCAGTACTTC.

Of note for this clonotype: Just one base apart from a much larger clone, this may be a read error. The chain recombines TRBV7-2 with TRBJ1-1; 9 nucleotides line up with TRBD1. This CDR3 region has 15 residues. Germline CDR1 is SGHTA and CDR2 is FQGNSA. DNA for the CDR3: TGTGCCAGCAGCCCCCGGACAGGGGCGAACGCTGAAGCTTTCTTT. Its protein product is CASSPRTGANAEAFF.

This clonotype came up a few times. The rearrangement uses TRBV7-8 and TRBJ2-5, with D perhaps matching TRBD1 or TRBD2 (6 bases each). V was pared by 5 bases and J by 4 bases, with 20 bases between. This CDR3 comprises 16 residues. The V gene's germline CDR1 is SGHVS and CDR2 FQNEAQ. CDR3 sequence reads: CASSGPRLRGLETQYF. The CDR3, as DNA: TGTGCCAGCAGCGGTCCCCGCCTTCGGGGGCTAGAGACCCAGTACTTC.

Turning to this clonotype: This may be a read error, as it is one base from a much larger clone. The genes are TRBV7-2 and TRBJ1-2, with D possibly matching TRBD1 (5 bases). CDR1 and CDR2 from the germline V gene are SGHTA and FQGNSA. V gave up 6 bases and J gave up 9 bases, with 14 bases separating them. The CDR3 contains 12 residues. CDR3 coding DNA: TGTGCCAGCAGGCCGGGACGGAGCCGCTACACCTTC. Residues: CASRPGRSRYTF. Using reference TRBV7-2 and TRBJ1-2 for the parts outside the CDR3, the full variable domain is GAGVSQSPSNKVTEKGKDVELRCDPISGHTALYWYRQSLGQGLEFLIYFQGNSAPDKSGLPSDRFSAERTGGSVSTLTIQRTQQEDSAVYLCASRPGRSRYTFGSGTRLTVV.

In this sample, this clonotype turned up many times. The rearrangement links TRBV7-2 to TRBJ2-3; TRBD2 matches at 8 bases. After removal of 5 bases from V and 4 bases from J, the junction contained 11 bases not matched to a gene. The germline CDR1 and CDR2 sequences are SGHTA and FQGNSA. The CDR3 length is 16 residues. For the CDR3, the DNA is TGTGCCAGCAGCCCCATGGCGGGGGGCGTGTCAGATACGCAGTATTTT. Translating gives CASSPMAGGVSDTQYF.

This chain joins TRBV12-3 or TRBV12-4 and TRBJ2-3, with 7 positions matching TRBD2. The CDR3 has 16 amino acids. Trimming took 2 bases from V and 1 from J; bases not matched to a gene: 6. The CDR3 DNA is TGTGCCAGCAGTTTACGGGGGAGGGTCGGCACAGATACGCAGTATTTT. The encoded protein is CASSLRGRVGTDTQYF.

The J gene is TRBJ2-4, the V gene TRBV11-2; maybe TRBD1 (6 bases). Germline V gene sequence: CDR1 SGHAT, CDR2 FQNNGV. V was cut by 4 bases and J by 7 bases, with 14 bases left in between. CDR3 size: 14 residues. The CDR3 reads CASSSRDTENIQYF. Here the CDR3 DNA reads TGTGCCAGCAGCTCCCGGGACACCGAGAACATTCAGTACTTC.

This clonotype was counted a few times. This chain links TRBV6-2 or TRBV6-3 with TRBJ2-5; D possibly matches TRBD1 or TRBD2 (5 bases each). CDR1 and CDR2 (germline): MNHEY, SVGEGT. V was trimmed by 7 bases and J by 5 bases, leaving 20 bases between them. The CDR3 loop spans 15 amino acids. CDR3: CASTNDGTPRETQYF. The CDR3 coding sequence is TGTGCCAGCACAAACGATGGGACCCCGAGGGAGACCCAGTACTTC.